The source of this T cell receptor (beta chain) is a study of cytomegalovirus exposure and HLA in healthy donors. PCR was performed using 60 Vbeta and 13 Jbeta primers. The data were produced by immunoSEQ multiplex PCR, yet TCRdb's version contains in-frame clones alone and is incomplete. The repertoire holds tens of thousands of clones, with approximately 86% as singletons. The V gene end was trimmed by 4 bases and the J gene end by 5 bases; junction bases not matched to a gene: 8. The CDR3 spans 15 residues. CDR1 is SGHNT, CDR2 YYREEE, per germline (reference sequence). General study findings and limits: Reports credit the classifier with highly specific, highly sensitive diagnosis of cytomegalovirus status. CMV serostatus was the sole immune exposure data available.

As for this clone: Its antigen is as yet unknown.

Sequenced material: PBMCs. The sequence came from a man aged 25-45 years in good health and CMV-seropositive. The rearrangement links TRBV5-4 to TRBJ2-5; the match to TRBD1 covers 10 bases. CDR3: CASSLDRGRGETQYF. The CDR3 region has the DNA TGTGCCAGCAGCCTCGACAGGGGGCGAGGGGAGACCCAGTACTTC.